This is a list of T cell receptor beta chains from one sample in a study of T cells after yellow fever vaccination. One entry per CDR3 protein results from TCRdb running MiXCR on the 5' RACE reads. The sample lists about 580,000 distinct CDR3 sequences, less than 20% occurring once. Sample: PBMCs, taken 5 days after the first yellow fever vaccination. The receptor source for this set is a man between 18 and 35 years old who received the YFV17D yellow fever vaccine. CDR3s include the opening cysteine and the closing phenylalanine or tryptophan. D genes are given only for firm matches. Not every row has a clone size; where given, it reads once, few, many or a size class.

TGCAGTGCTAGAGGTGGGCCGGTCATGGTCACTGAAGCTTTCTTT,CSARGGPVMVTEAFF,TRBJ1-1,-,TRBV20-1,-
TGTGCCAGCACGGGGGCGGGGCAAGAGACCCAGTACTTC,CASTGAGQETQYF,TRBJ2-5,many,TRBV7-2,-
TGTGCTAGTGGTTTGGCAGGGGGCTGGGAGTACTTC,CASGLAGGWEYF,TRBJ2-7,-,TRBV12-5,TRBD1
TGTGCCAGCAGGGAATTTTCTAGTGGAGGGATAGTCAAAAACATTCAGTACTTC,CASREFSSGGIVKNIQYF,TRBJ2-4,-,TRBV6-2/TRBV6-3,-
TGTGCCAGCAGCCGAAATCTAGGACCCGCGAACACTGAAGCTTTCTTT,CASSRNLGPANTEAFF,TRBJ1-1,-,TRBV7-9,-
TGCAGCGTTGAACCCGATCCGGGAGATACGCAGTATTTT,CSVEPDPGDTQYF,TRBJ2-3,many,TRBV29-1,-
TGTGCCAGCAGCTCGGCAGGATCTAATTCACCCCTCCACTTT,CASSSAGSNSPLHF,TRBJ1-6,-,TRBV7-9,-
TGTGCCAGCAGTTACTCCCTAGGAGGGTATGGCTACAATGAGCAGTTCTTC,CASSYSLGGYGYNEQFF,TRBJ2-1,-,TRBV6-5,-
TGTGCCAGCAGTTTATTTCGGGGAATCTATGGCTACACCTTC,CASSLFRGIYGYTF,TRBJ1-2,-,TRBV12-3/TRBV12-4,-
TGTGCCTGGAGTGTCGACAGCAACACTGAAGCTTTCTTT,CAWSVDSNTEAFF,TRBJ1-1,few,TRBV30,-
TGTGCCAGCAGCTCAAGCTTTGGGACTGAAGCTTTCTTT,CASSSSFGTEAFF,TRBJ1-1,few,TRBV7-9,-
TGTGCCAGCAGCTTGGAACCTCAAGGACTAGCGGGGTCAGAGACCCAGTACTTC,CASSLEPQGLAGSETQYF,TRBJ2-5,few,TRBV5-4,TRBD2
TGTGCCAGCAGTGCCATTCGGGAGACCCAGTACTTC,CASSAIRETQYF,TRBJ2-5,few,TRBV6-1,-
TGTGCCAGCAGTCGAACCCAAGCGGTCCAAGAGACCCAGTACTTC,CASSRTQAVQETQYF,TRBJ2-5,few,TRBV6-2/TRBV6-3,-
TGTGCCAGCTCACCAACAGGCGCCCATGGAGATACGCAGTATTTT,CASSPTGAHGDTQYF,TRBJ2-3,-,TRBV18,-
TGTGCCATCATTTCCGGGACTGGCTACAATGAGCAGTTCTTC,CAIISGTGYNEQFF,TRBJ2-1,few,TRBV7-2,-
TGTGCCACCAGCAGCGCCACCGAAGACACAGATACGCAGTATTTT,CATSSATEDTDTQYF,TRBJ2-3,-,TRBV15,-
TGTGCCAGCAGTTACCGGACAGGACTAAATGAAAAACTGTTTTTT,CASSYRTGLNEKLFF,TRBJ1-4,few,TRBV6-2/TRBV6-3,TRBD1
TGTGCCAGCAGTTTACAGGGGGGCTACACCTTC,CASSLQGGYTF,TRBJ1-2,-,TRBV28,-
TGTGCCTGGAGTCCGAACTTAGAGACCCAGTACTTC,CAWSPNLETQYF,TRBJ2-5,-,TRBV30,-
TGTGCCAGTAAGTCTGGGGTTCGAACTGAAGCTTTCTTT,CASKSGVRTEAFF,TRBJ1-1,few,TRBV19,-
TGTGCCAGCAGCACCTTGGGACAGGGGAATAATGAAAAACTGTTTTTT,CASSTLGQGNNEKLFF,TRBJ1-4,-,TRBV7-6,TRBD1
TGCGCCAGCAGCCATCGAGTGGGGCCGGAGACCCAGTACTTC,CASSHRVGPETQYF,TRBJ2-5,few,TRBV4-3,-
TGTGCCAGCAGCCGGACTAGTCTAACCAAAAACATTCAGTACTTC,CASSRTSLTKNIQYF,TRBJ2-4,few,TRBV7-2,TRBD2
TGTGCCAGCAGCTTGGATGAGCCAGGGTATGGCTACACCTTC,CASSLDEPGYGYTF,TRBJ1-2,-,TRBV5-8,-
TGCGCCAGCAGCTTAGGGGGTCTGGCAACTAATGAAAAACTGTTTTTT,CASSLGGLATNEKLFF,TRBJ1-4,-,TRBV5-1,-
TGTGCCAGCAGTTTGACAGGGAGCAATCAGCTCCAGCATTTT,CASSLTGSNQLQHF,TRBJ1-5,once,TRBV12-3/TRBV12-4,TRBD1
TGTGCCAGCAGCTCATTTGGGGGGGAGAACACTGAAGCTTTCTTT,CASSSFGGENTEAFF,TRBJ1-1,-,TRBV7-9,-
TGCAGTGCCCCCGGCGAGGTCAATGAGCAGTTCTTC,CSAPGEVNEQFF,TRBJ2-1,-,TRBV20-1,-
TGTGCCAGCAGCCACAATGAGAGACCTCAAGAGACCCAGTACTTC,CASSHNERPQETQYF,TRBJ2-5,few,TRBV16,-
TGTGCCAGCAGCTTACGAGTGGGAGATGAAAAACTGTTTTTT,CASSLRVGDEKLFF,TRBJ1-4,few,TRBV13,-
TGTGCCAGCAGCGTAGCTGAGGGGGGGAACACCGGGGAGCTGTTTTTT,CASSVAEGGNTGELFF,TRBJ2-2,-,TRBV9,-
TGCGCCAGCAGCTTGGCCGCGACGAATGCCTACGAGCAGTACTTC,CASSLAATNAYEQYF,TRBJ2-7,many,TRBV5-1,-
TGTGCCAGCAGCAAGGGGGGGGGAAAGGAGCAGTACTTC,CASSKGGGKEQYF,TRBJ2-7,-,TRBV7-8,-
TGTGCCAGCAGCCCCCCGACAGGGATCAAGACCTACGAGCAGTACTTC,CASSPPTGIKTYEQYF,TRBJ2-7,-,TRBV7-9,TRBD1
TGCGCCAGCAGCATCCGGGACACCCACAATGAGCAGTTCTTC,CASSIRDTHNEQFF,TRBJ2-1,-,TRBV5-1,-
TGTTCCAGCAGCCCCGGACGGGATACGCAGTATTTT,CSSSPGRDTQYF,TRBJ2-3,-,TRBV3-1,-
TGTGCCAGCAGTCCAGAAGCGGGGGCCCATGGGGAGCTGTTTTTT,CASSPEAGAHGELFF,TRBJ2-2,-,TRBV28,TRBD2
TGTGCCAGCAAAGACAGGGGGATGACAAACACCTATGGCTACACCTTC,CASKDRGMTNTYGYTF,TRBJ1-2,few,TRBV6-2/TRBV6-3,TRBD1
TGCAGTGCGGAAGACAGGGCTCATGGCTACACCTTC,CSAEDRAHGYTF,TRBJ1-2,few,TRBV20-1,TRBD1
TGCGCCAGCAACCCAGGACGTAATACTAGGAACACTGAAGCTTTCTTT,CASNPGRNTRNTEAFF,TRBJ1-1,few,TRBV5-1,-
TGTGCCATCAGTGAGTCGACCAGCGACCAAGAGACCCAGTACTTC,CAISESTSDQETQYF,TRBJ2-5,-,TRBV10-3,-
TGCAGTGCTAGAACTTATCCGGATCAGCCCCAGCATTTT,CSARTYPDQPQHF,TRBJ1-5,-,TRBV20-1,-
TGTGCCAGCAGCCACCAGCGGGGGAGCACAGATACGCAGTATTTT,CASSHQRGSTDTQYF,TRBJ2-3,many,TRBV28,TRBD2
TGTGCCAGCACTAATCCCCTCGGGGGGAACACCGGGGAGCTGTTTTTT,CASTNPLGGNTGELFF,TRBJ2-2,-,TRBV12-3/TRBV12-4,-
TGTGCCAGCAGCTTCAAACAGGGGGCCAAAAACATTCAGTACTTC,CASSFKQGAKNIQYF,TRBJ2-4,-,TRBV5-4,TRBD1
TGCGCCAGCAGCCACCCCCTACCGAGCTCCTACAATGAGCAGTTCTTC,CASSHPLPSSYNEQFF,TRBJ2-1,-,TRBV23-1,-
TGCAGCGTTCCCTCTGACACTGAAGCTTTCTTT,CSVPSDTEAFF,TRBJ1-1,few,TRBV29-1,-
TGTGCCAGCAGACCGGGACAGGGGGTTGATACGCAGTATTTT,CASRPGQGVDTQYF,TRBJ2-3,-,TRBV6-1,TRBD1
TGCGCCAGCAGCCAAGATGCGTTGGAGGGTAATTGGGCTGAAGCTTTCTTT,CASSQDALEGNWAEAFF,TRBJ1-1,-,TRBV4-3,-
TGTGCCACCAGTGATTCGTGGGTTGCAGATACGCAGTATTTT,CATSDSWVADTQYF,TRBJ2-3,-,TRBV24-1,-
TGTGCCAGCAGTTATTATAGCGGAGCCAAAAACATTCAGTACTTC,CASSYYSGAKNIQYF,TRBJ2-4,-,TRBV7-9,-
TGCGCCAGCAGCCATCTGGGGGGGGGCGGCACTGAAGCTTTCTTT,CASSHLGGGGTEAFF,TRBJ1-1,few,TRBV4-1,-
TGTGCCAGCAGGAACACCGGGGAGCTGTTTTTT,CASRNTGELFF,TRBJ2-2,many,TRBV27,-